The 2 T cell receptor beta chains below all came from one sample that was sequenced in a study of cytomegalovirus exposure and HLA in healthy donors. The PCR used 60 Vbeta and 13 Jbeta primers. Sequencing used immunoSEQ multiplex PCR; TCRdb keeps in-frame clones, though not all of them. Of tens of thousands of clones in the sample, 70% to 80% are singletons; the top ten hold under 10%. Source material: PBMCs. All receptors come from a man aged 55 to 70 in good health and CMV-seronegative.

The CDR3 loop reads CASSVLGLASNEQFF. CDR3 coding DNA: TGTGCCAGCAGCGTACTGGGACTAGCGTCCAATGAGCAGTTCTTC. This chain connects TRBV9 to TRBJ2-1, with 10 positions matching TRBD2. This CDR3 spans 15 amino acids. V was clipped by 1 base and J by 6 bases; unmatched bases: 4. Germline V gene data show CDR1 as SGDLS and CDR2 as YYNGEE.

This clone was observed a single time. This sequence joins TRBV28 and TRBJ2-1; tentative D call: TRBD2 (6 bases). The CDR3 totals 14 residues. Trimming cost V 2 bases and J 7 bases, with 12 bases left between them. Germline CDR1 reads MDHEN; CDR2 reads SYDVKM. CDR3 loop: CASSLRDFPNEQFF. The DNA of the CDR3 is TGTGCCAGCAGTTTACGGGACTTCCCGAATGAGCAGTTCTTC.